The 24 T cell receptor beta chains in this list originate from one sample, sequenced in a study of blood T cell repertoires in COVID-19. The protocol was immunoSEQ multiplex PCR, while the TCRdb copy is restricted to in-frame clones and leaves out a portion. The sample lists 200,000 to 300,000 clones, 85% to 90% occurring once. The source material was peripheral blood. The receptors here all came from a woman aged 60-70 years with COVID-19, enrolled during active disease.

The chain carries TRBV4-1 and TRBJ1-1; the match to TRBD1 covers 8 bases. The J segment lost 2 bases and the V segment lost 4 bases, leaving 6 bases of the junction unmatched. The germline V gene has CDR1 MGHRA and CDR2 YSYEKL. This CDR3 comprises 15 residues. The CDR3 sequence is CASSLMDRANTEAFF. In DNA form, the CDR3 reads TGCGCCAGCAGCCTAATGGACAGGGCAAACACTGAAGCTTTCTTT.

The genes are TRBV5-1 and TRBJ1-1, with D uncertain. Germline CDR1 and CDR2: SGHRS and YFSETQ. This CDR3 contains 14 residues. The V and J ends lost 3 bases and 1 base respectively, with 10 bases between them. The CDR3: CASSSLSRNTEAFF. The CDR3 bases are TGCGCCAGCAGCTCCTTGAGTAGGAACACTGAAGCTTTCTTT.

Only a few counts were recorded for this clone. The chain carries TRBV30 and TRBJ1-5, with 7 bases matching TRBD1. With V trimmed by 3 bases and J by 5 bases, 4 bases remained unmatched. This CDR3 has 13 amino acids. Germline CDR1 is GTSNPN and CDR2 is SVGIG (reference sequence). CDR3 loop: CAWSTGVDQPQHF. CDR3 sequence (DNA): TGTGCCTGGAGCACAGGGGTTGATCAGCCCCAGCATTTT.

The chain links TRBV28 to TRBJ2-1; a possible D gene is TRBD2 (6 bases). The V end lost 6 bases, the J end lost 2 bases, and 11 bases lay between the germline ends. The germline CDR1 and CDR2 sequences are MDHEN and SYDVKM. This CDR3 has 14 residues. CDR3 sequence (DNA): TGTGCCAGCAGGCAGGGAGGTCCCTACAATGAGCAGTTCTTC. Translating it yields CASRQGGPYNEQFF.

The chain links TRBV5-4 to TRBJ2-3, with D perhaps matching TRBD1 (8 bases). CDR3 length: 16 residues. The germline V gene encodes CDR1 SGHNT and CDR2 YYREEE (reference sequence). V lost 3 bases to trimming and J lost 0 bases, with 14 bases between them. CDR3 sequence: CASSYGQGGSTDTQYF. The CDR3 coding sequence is TGTGCCAGCAGCTACGGACAGGGAGGGAGCACAGATACGCAGTATTTT. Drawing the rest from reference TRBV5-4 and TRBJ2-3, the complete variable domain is ETGVTQSPTHLIKTRGQQVTLRCSSQSGHNTVSWYQQALGQGPQFIFQYYREEENGRGNFPPRFSGLQFPNYSSELNVNALELDDSALYLCASSYGQGGSTDTQYFGPGTRLTVL.

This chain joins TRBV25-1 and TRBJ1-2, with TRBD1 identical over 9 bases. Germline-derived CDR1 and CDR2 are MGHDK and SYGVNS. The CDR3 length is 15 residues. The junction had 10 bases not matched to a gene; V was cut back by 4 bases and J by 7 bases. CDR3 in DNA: TGTGCCAGCAGTGGGAACAGGGGGCCGTCGGGTGGCTACACCTTC. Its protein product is CASSGNRGPSGGYTF.

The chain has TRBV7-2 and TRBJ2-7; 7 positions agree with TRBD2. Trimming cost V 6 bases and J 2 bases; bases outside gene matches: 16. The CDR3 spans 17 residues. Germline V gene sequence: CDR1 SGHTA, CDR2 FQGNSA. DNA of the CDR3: TGTGCCAGCAGACGAACCTCAACTAGCGCTAGGGCCTACGAGCAGTACTTC. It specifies CASRRTSTSARAYEQYF.

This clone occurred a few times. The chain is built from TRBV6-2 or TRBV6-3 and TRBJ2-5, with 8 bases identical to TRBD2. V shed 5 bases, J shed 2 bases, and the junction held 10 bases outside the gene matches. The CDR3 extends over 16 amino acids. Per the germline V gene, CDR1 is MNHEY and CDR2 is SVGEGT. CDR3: CASSNRVREAQETQYF. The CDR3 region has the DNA TGTGCCAGCAGTAACCGAGTGCGGGAGGCGCAAGAGACCCAGTACTTC.

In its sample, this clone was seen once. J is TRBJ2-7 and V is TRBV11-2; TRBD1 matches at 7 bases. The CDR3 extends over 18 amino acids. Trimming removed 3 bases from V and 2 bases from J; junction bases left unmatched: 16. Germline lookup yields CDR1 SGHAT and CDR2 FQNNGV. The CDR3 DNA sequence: TGTGCCAGCAGCTTGAGACGAGGGGGCCCCTCGGAGGCCTACGAGCAGTACTTC. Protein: CASSLRRGGPSEAYEQYF.

The CDR3 reads CASRTLGGRLREQFF. The DNA for the CDR3 is TGTGCCAGCAGGACGCTGGGGGGGAGATTGCGTGAGCAGTTCTTC. The V and J genes are TRBV28 and TRBJ2-1, with 7 nucleotides matching TRBD2. With 6 bases clipped from V and 9 bases from J, the junction kept 14 bases outside the gene matches. The CDR3 contains 15 residues. Per the germline V gene, CDR1 is MDHEN and CDR2 is SYDVKM.

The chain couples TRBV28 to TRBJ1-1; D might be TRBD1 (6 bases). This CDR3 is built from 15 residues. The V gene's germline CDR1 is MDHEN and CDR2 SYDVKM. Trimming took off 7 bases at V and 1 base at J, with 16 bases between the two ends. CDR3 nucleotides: TGTGCCAGCATCCCACCCGGACAGAGGAACACTGAAGCTTTCTTT. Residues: CASIPPGQRNTEAFF. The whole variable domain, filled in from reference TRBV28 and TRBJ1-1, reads DVKVTQSSRYLVKRTGEKVFLECVQDMDHENMFWYRQDPGLGLRLIYFSYDVKMKEKGDIPEGYSVSREKKERFSLILESASTNQTSMYLCASIPPGQRNTEAFFGQGTRLTVV.

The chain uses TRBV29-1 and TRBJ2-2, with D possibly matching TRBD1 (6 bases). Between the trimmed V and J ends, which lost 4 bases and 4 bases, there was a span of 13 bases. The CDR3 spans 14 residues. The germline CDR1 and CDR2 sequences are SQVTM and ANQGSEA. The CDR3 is CSVAWGRGTGELFF. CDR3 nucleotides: TGCAGCGTTGCCTGGGGGCGAGGCACCGGGGAGCTGTTTTTT.

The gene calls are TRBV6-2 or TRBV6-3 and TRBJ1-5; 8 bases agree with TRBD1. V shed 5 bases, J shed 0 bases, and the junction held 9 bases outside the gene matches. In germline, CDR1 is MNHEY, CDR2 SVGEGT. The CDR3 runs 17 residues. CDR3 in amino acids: CASSQGATAYSNQPQHF. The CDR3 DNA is TGTGCCAGCAGTCAGGGGGCGACAGCTTATAGCAATCAGCCCCAGCATTTT.

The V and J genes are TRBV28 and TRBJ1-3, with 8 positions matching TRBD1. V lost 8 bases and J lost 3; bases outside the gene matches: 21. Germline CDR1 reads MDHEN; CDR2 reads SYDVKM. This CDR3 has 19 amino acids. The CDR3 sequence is CASPSWQGARGESGNTIYF. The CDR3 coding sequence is TGTGCCAGCCCCTCATGGCAGGGGGCGCGAGGGGAAAGTGGAAACACCATATATTTT.

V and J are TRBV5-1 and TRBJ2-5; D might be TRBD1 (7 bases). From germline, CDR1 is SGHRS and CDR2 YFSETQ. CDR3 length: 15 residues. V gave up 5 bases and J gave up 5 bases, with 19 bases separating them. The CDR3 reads CASRTRRGPGETQYF. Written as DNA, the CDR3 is TGCGCCAGCAGAACCCGGAGGGGGCCAGGGGAGACCCAGTACTTC.

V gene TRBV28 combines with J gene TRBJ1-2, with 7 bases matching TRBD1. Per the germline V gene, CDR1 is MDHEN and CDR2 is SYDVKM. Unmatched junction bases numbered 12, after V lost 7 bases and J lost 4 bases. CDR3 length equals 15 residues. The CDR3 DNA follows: TGTGCCAGCACCAACCCATTACAGGGGTTCTATGGCTACACCTTC. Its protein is CASTNPLQGFYGYTF.

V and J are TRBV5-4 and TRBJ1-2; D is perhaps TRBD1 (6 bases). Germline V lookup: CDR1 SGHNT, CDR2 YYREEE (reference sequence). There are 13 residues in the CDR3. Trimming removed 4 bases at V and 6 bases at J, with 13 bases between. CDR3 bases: TGTGCCAGCAGCACCCGACAGGAGGATGGCTACACCTTC. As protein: CASSTRQEDGYTF.

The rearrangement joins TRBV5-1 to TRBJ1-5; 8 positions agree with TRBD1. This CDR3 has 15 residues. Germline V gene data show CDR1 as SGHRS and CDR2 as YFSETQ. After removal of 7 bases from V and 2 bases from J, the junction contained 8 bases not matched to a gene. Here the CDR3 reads CASLWMDRGNQPQHF. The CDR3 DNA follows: TGCGCCAGCCTTTGGATGGACAGGGGCAATCAGCCCCAGCATTTT.

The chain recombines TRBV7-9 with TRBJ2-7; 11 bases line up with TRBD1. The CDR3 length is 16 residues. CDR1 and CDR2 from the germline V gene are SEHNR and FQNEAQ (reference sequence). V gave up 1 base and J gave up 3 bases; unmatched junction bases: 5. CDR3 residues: CASSLGSGTGGYEQYF. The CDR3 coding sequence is TGTGCCAGCAGCTTAGGGTCCGGGACAGGGGGCTACGAGCAGTACTTC. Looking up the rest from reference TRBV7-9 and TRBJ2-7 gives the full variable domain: DTGVSQNPRHKITKRGQNVTFRCDPISEHNRLYWYRQTLGQGPEFLTYFQNEAQLEKSRLLSDRFSAERPKGSFSTLEIQRTEQGDSAMYLCASSLGSGTGGYEQYFGPGTRLTVT.

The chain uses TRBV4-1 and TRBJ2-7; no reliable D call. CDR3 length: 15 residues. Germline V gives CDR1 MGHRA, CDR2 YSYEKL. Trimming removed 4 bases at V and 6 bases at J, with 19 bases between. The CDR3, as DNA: TGCGCCAGCAGCCGCAACCCCAGAAGCCTAGGCGAGCAGTACTTC. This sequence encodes CASSRNPRSLGEQYF.

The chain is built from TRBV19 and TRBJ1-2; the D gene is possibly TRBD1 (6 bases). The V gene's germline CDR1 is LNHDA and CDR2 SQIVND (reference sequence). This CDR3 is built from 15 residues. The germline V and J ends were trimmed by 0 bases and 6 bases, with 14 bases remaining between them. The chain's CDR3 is CASSIDPGQSHGYTF. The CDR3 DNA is TGTGCCAGTAGTATAGACCCCGGACAGTCCCATGGCTACACCTTC.

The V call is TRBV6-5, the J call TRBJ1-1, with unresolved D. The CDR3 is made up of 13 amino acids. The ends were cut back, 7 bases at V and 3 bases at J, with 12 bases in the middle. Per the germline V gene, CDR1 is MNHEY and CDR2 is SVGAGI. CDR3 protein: CASTDEGYTEAFF. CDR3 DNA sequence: TGTGCCAGCACCGACGAGGGCTACACTGAAGCTTTCTTT.

The CDR3 region has the DNA TGTGCCAGCAGTTTAGCGAAATCCGGGACAGTAATTAGCAATCAGCCCCAGCATTTT. Its translation: CASSLAKSGTVISNQPQHF. The V call is TRBV28, the J call TRBJ1-5, with TRBD1 identical over 7 bases. This CDR3 has 19 amino acids. Trimming took 2 bases from V and 0 from J; bases not matched to a gene: 13. Germline values: CDR1 MDHEN, CDR2 SYDVKM.

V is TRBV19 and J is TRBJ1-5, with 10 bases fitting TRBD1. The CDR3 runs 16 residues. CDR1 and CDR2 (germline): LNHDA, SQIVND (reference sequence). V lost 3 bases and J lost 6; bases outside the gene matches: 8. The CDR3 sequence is CASSILAGQGTQPQHF. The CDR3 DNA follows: TGTGCCAGTAGTATTTTGGCGGGACAGGGGACTCAGCCCCAGCATTTT.